The 30 T cell receptor beta chains presented below share a single source sample, sequenced in a study of early T cells in non-severe SARS-CoV-2 infection. TCRdb re-analysed the 5' RACE reads in MiXCR, keeping a single row per CDR3 protein. The data contain about 60,000 distinct CDR3 sequences, more than 8.5% of them seen just once; the ten biggest clones take up approximately 15%. The specimen sequenced was whole blood. These receptors were obtained from an adult who was a healthcare worker with PCR-confirmed SARS-CoV-2 infection or an uninfected control (not recorded which).

This clonotype has a count of ten or more. This chain links TRBV5-1 with TRBJ1-4; D is unclear. V lost 3 bases, J lost 3 bases, and 18 bases lay in between. The length of the CDR3 is 17 residues. Germline loops: CDR1 SGHRS, CDR2 YFSETQ. The CDR3 loop reads CASSWGPGGLANEKLFF. Written as DNA, the CDR3 is TGCGCCAGCAGCTGGGGTCCAGGAGGTCTGGCTAATGAAAAACTGTTTTTT. Combining the CDR3 with reference TRBV5-1 and TRBJ1-4 gives the whole variable domain KAGVTQTPRYLIKTRGQQVTLSCSPISGHRSVSWYQQTPGQGLQFLFEYFSETQRNKGNFPGRFSGRQFSNSRSEMNVSTLELGDSALYLCASSWGPGGLANEKLFFGSGTQLSVL.

This clonotype has a count of ten or more. The chain couples TRBV4-3 to TRBJ1-2, with D perhaps TRBD1 (5 bases). V lost 5 bases to trimming and J lost 8 bases, with 18 bases between them. CDR1 is LGHNA, CDR2 YSLEER, per germline. The CDR3 has 14 amino acids. The CDR3 region has the DNA TGCGCCAGCAGCGCCCAGAGGGGTCTTGGAGGCTACACCTTC. Translating it yields CASSAQRGLGGYTF.

The chain uses TRBV7-9 and TRBJ2-1; TRBD2 matches at 9 bases. Germline V gene data show CDR1 as SEHNR and CDR2 as FQNEAQ (reference sequence). The CDR3 totals 19 residues. Trimming at V came to 3 bases and at J to 3 bases, leaving 15 bases not matched to a gene. CDR3 DNA sequence: TGTGCCAGCAGCTTTCCACAGACTAGCGGATTTCCCTACTACAATGAGCAGTTCTTC. Its translation is CASSFPQTSGFPYYNEQFF.

This clonotype appeared many times. The chain recombines TRBV30 with TRBJ1-3; no firm D call. The CDR3 runs to 15 residues. The germline V and J ends were trimmed by 5 bases and 3 bases, with 17 bases remaining between them. Germline V gene data show CDR1 as GTSNPN and CDR2 as SVGIG (reference sequence). As DNA, the CDR3 is TGTGCCTGGCGAGAGTTGGGAATTTTTGGAAACACCATATATTTT. Translating it yields CAWRELGIFGNTIYF.

CDR3 sequence: CASSTRDRPSMFF. As DNA, the CDR3 is TGTGCCAGCAGCACCAGGGACCGCCCTTCGATGTTTTTT. The chain joins TRBV7-2 to TRBJ1-4; D might be TRBD1 (5 bases). Germline V gene sequence: CDR1 SGHTA, CDR2 FQGNSA. There are 13 residues in the CDR3. Trimming pared 5 bases from V and 15 bases from J, leaving 19 bases between. Looking up the rest from reference TRBV7-2 and TRBJ1-4 gives the full variable domain: GAGVSQSPSNKVTEKGKDVELRCDPISGHTALYWYRQSLGQGLEFLIYFQGNSAPDKSGLPSDRFSAERTGGSVSTLTIQRTQQEDSAVYLCASSTRDRPSMFFGSGTQLSVL.

This clonotype was counted at least ten times. The rearrangement joins TRBV11-3 to TRBJ1-1; no clear D gene. V was clipped by 1 base and J by 6 bases, with 9 bases between them. CDR1 and CDR2 (germline): SGHNT, YENEEA. This CDR3 comprises 13 residues. The CDR3 protein is CASSLVPGAEAFF. Here the CDR3 DNA reads TGTGCCAGCAGCTTAGTCCCAGGCGCTGAAGCTTTCTTT.

The rearrangement uses TRBV28 and TRBJ2-5; D remains ambiguous. Germline assignment: CDR1 MDHEN and CDR2 SYDVKM. Trimming shortened V by 5 bases and J by 2 bases, and 15 bases separated the two germline ends. CDR3 length: 15 residues. The CDR3 DNA sequence: TGTGCCAGCAGTAAAGCGATCGGTTTTCAAGAGACCCAGTACTTC. Protein product: CASSKAIGFQETQYF. The full variable domain, rest sourced from reference TRBV28 and TRBJ2-5, is DVKVTQSSRYLVKRTGEKVFLECVQDMDHENMFWYRQDPGLGLRLIYFSYDVKMKEKGDIPEGYSVSREKKERFSLILESASTNQTSMYLCASSKAIGFQETQYFGPGTRLLVL.

This clonotype was counted ten times or more. The genes are TRBV7-9 and TRBJ1-2, with D perhaps TRBD1 (5 bases). Germline CDR1 reads SEHNR; CDR2 reads FQNEAQ (reference sequence). This CDR3 has 14 amino acids. V was cut by 5 bases and J by 2 bases, with 12 bases left in between. CDR3 amino acids: CASSKRGHNYGYTF. CDR3 DNA sequence: TGTGCCAGCAGCAAAAGAGGACACAACTATGGCTACACCTTC.

V is TRBV12-3 or TRBV12-4 and J is TRBJ1-2, with 7 bases that match TRBD1. V was pared by 5 bases and J by 2 bases, with 14 bases of the junction left unmatched. The CDR3 spans 17 residues. CDR3 loop: CASSDGGQDRGNYGYTF. CDR3 coding DNA: TGTGCCAGCAGTGATGGAGGACAGGATCGGGGCAACTATGGCTACACCTTC.

This clonotype was recorded a few times. The chain combines TRBV25-1 with TRBJ2-7; 10 positions agree with TRBD1. The CDR3 is 16 amino acids. In germline, CDR1 is MGHDK, CDR2 SYGVNS. The V and J ends lost 6 bases and 0 bases, in that order; junction bases with no gene match: 8. The CDR3 spells CASSETGTGASYEQYF. In DNA, the CDR3 is TGTGCCAGCAGCGAGACCGGGACAGGGGCCTCCTACGAGCAGTACTTC.

This clonotype was seen at least ten times. The chain employs TRBV28 and TRBJ2-3, with no clear D. CDR1 is MDHEN, CDR2 SYDVKM, per germline. V was shortened by 10 bases and J by 0 bases, with 17 bases between the two germline ends. CDR3 length: 15 residues. In DNA, the CDR3 is TGTGCCACCCTAGGGCAGCCTCCTAGCACAGATACGCAGTATTTT. This encodes CATLGQPPSTDTQYF.

The chain employs TRBV5-1 and TRBJ2-1; D not resolved. The germline V gene encodes CDR1 SGHRS and CDR2 YFSETQ. The CDR3 extends over 15 amino acids. V shed 4 bases and J shed 4 bases, with 15 bases lying between them. The CDR3 coding sequence is TGCGCCAGCAGCCCAAGCCTTTCCGTATACAATGAGCAGTTCTTC. This sequence encodes CASSPSLSVYNEQFF.

This clonotype was detected only a few times. The gene calls are TRBV7-2 and TRBJ1-5, with 7 positions matching TRBD1. The V gene's germline CDR1 is SGHTA and CDR2 FQGNSA. This CDR3 region has 14 residues. V dropped 1 base and J dropped 7; count of bases not matched to a gene: 4. CDR3 sequence (DNA): TGTGCCAGCAGCTTAGGACAGGGAGGGCAGCCCCAGCATTTT. The encoded protein is CASSLGQGGQPQHF.

This clonotype was detected many times. This chain links TRBV9 with TRBJ2-5; D not certain. V was cut by 0 bases and J by 1 base, with 13 bases left in between. The CDR3 is 16 residues long. CDR1 and CDR2 from the germline V gene are SGDLS and YYNGEE. The CDR3 nucleotides read TGTGCCAGCAGCGTAGCTATGGGCGGCACCCAAGAGACCCAGTACTTC. Translating it yields CASSVAMGGTQETQYF.

The chain uses TRBV2 and TRBJ1-1; D is perhaps TRBD1 (6 bases). Germline V lookup: CDR1 SNHLY, CDR2 FYNNEI. The CDR3 length is 13 residues. Trimming left V 4 bases short and J 5 bases short, with 11 bases between. Here the CDR3 reads CASSAGVLTEAFF. The DNA of the CDR3 is TGTGCCAGCAGTGCAGGGGTATTGACTGAAGCTTTCTTT. The whole variable domain, filled in from reference TRBV2 and TRBJ1-1, reads EPEVTQTPSHQVTQMGQEVILRCVPISNHLYFYWYRQILGQKVEFLVSFYNNEISEKSEIFDDQFSVERPDGSNFTLKIRSTKLEDSAMYFCASSAGVLTEAFFGQGTRLTVV.

The CDR3: CASRPFVDTDTQYF. CDR3 bases: TGTGCCAGCAGGCCTTTTGTTGACACAGATACGCAGTATTTT. The chain couples TRBV2 to TRBJ2-3, with D uncertain. The length of the CDR3 is 14 residues. CDR1 and CDR2 (germline): SNHLY, FYNNEI. The V end lost 6 bases, the J end lost 2 bases, and 12 bases lay between the germline ends. Full variable domain (rest looked up from reference TRBV2 and TRBJ2-3): EPEVTQTPSHQVTQMGQEVILRCVPISNHLYFYWYRQILGQKVEFLVSFYNNEISEKSEIFDDQFSVERPDGSNFTLKIRSTKLEDSAMYFCASRPFVDTDTQYFGPGTRLTVL.

This clonotype was seen more than once but under ten times. V usage is TRBV28 and J usage is TRBJ2-3; D may be TRBD1 or TRBD2 (6 bases each). CDR3 length equals 15 residues. Trimming took 7 bases from V and 2 from J, leaving 16 bases between them. Germline CDR1 MDHEN, CDR2 SYDVKM. The CDR3 bases are TGTGCCAGCATGGAGGTGGGGGGCAACACAGATACGCAGTATTTT. It is translated as CASMEVGGNTDTQYF.

This clonotype was detected a few times. CDR3 loop: CAISGDQGTSRSTDTQYF. The CDR3 DNA is TGTGCCATCAGCGGAGATCAGGGGACTAGCAGAAGCACAGATACGCAGTATTTT. V gene TRBV10-3 combines with J gene TRBJ2-3; 9 bases agree with TRBD2. V shed 6 bases, J shed 0 bases, and the junction held 13 bases outside the gene matches. The CDR3 is 18 amino acids. Per the germline V gene, CDR1 is ENHRY and CDR2 is SYGVKD.

This clonotype was seen more than once but under ten times. The V gene is TRBV13, the J gene TRBJ2-3, with unresolved D. V was trimmed by 5 bases and J by 0 bases, leaving 6 bases between them. The CDR3 is 13 residues long. Per the germline V gene, CDR1 is PRHDT and CDR2 is FYEKMQ (reference sequence). In nucleotides, the CDR3 is TGTGCCAGCAGCCCTGCTAGCACAGATACGCAGTATTTT. This gives the protein CASSPASTDTQYF.

The sample holds many counts of this clonotype. This rearrangement joins TRBV20-1 to TRBJ1-2, with TRBD1 matching 7 bases. V dropped 3 bases and J dropped 2; count of bases not matched to a gene: 15. This CDR3 has 17 amino acids. CDR1 and CDR2 (germline): DFQATT, SNEGSKA (reference sequence). This CDR3 is CSASRGQRELWNYGYTF. CDR3 in DNA: TGCAGTGCTAGTAGGGGGCAAAGGGAACTATGGAACTATGGCTACACCTTC.

The V and J genes are TRBV6-2 or TRBV6-3 and TRBJ2-5, with a weak D call TRBD2 (6 bases). Trimming shortened V by 6 bases and J by 12 bases, and 23 bases separated the two germline ends. The CDR3 length is 14 residues. The germline V gene has CDR1 MNHEY and CDR2 SVGEGT. This chain's CDR3 is CASRDSGPSPSEYF. DNA of the CDR3: TGTGCCAGCAGGGATAGCGGACCCTCCCCCTCAGAGTACTTC.

This chain joins TRBV28 and TRBJ1-2; the D gene is possibly TRBD1 (6 bases). The V and J ends lost 7 bases and 4 bases respectively, with 10 bases between them. CDR1 MDHEN and CDR2 SYDVKM come from the germline V gene. The CDR3 totals 12 residues. The CDR3 region has the DNA TGTGCCAGCACCGGGACAAGCTATGGCTACACCTTC. Translating gives CASTGTSYGYTF.

This clonotype was observed many times. The V and J genes are TRBV11-3 and TRBJ2-1; D not resolved. The germline gives CDR1 SGHNT, CDR2 YENEEA. V was shortened by 5 bases and J by 0 bases, with 8 bases between the two germline ends. CDR3 length equals 14 residues. The CDR3 sequence is CASSGASSYNEQFF. The CDR3 DNA is TGTGCCAGCAGCGGAGCTAGCTCCTACAATGAGCAGTTCTTC.

This clonotype was observed at least ten times. CDR3 residues: CASSFRGAGEQYF. Written as DNA, the CDR3 is TGTGCCAGCAGTTTTCGAGGGGCAGGGGAGCAGTACTTC. This chain connects TRBV27 to TRBJ2-7; either TRBD1 or TRBD2 may supply D (5 bases each). The germline CDR1 and CDR2 sequences are MNHEY and SMNVEV (reference sequence). The CDR3 spans 13 residues. V lost 3 bases and J 7 bases, leaving 13 bases between the germline ends.

In this sample, this clonotype turned up a few times. The chain couples TRBV12-3 or TRBV12-4 to TRBJ1-4; D not resolved. Between the trimmed V and J ends, which lost 3 bases and 12 bases, there was a span of 20 bases. This CDR3 spans 15 amino acids. In DNA form, the CDR3 reads TGTGCCAGCAGTTTTCGGACGCTGGATCCTGCGGAACTGTTTTTT. This codes for CASSFRTLDPAELFF.

This clonotype was observed at least ten times. J is TRBJ2-2 and V is TRBV27, with 7 bases that match TRBD2. The CDR3 is made up of 16 amino acids. Trimming took 3 bases from V and 5 from J; bases not matched to a gene: 9. Germline V lookup: CDR1 MNHEY, CDR2 SMNVEV (reference sequence). CDR3 nucleotide sequence: TGTGCCAGCAGTTTGGAGGGAGGGCCGAGGACCGGGGAGCTGTTTTTT. Translation: CASSLEGGPRTGELFF.

This clonotype was recorded many times. This chain joins TRBV7-9 and TRBJ1-1; D possibly corresponds to TRBD1 (5 bases). V was clipped by 2 bases and J by 5 bases, with 21 bases between them. The germline CDR1 and CDR2 sequences are SEHNR and FQNEAQ (reference sequence). This CDR3 region has 17 residues. CDR3 sequence (DNA): TGTGCCAGCAGCTTATTCAATGGGGGGTTTGCGACGACTGAAGCTTTCTTT. Its translation: CASSLFNGGFATTEAFF.

This clonotype was seen more than once but under ten times. This chain uses TRBV5-5 with TRBJ2-3, with 10 nucleotides matching TRBD2. Germline CDR1 and CDR2: SGHKS and YYEKEE (reference sequence). Trimming cost V 2 bases and J 3 bases; bases outside gene matches: 12. The CDR3 loop spans 18 amino acids. In DNA, the CDR3 is TGTGCCAGCAGCTTTATTTTGCTAGCGGGAGTTAAGACAGATACGCAGTATTTT. Its protein is CASSFILLAGVKTDTQYF.

The V gene is TRBV24-1, the J gene TRBJ2-5; 9 nucleotides match TRBD1. The CDR3 is 17 amino acids. V shed 0 bases, J shed 5 bases, and the junction held 9 bases outside the gene matches. Germline loops: CDR1 KGHDR, CDR2 SFDVKD. In nucleotides, the CDR3 is TGTGCCACCAGTGATTTGCGGTCGACAGGGGGTGTTGAGACCCAGTACTTC. Translating it yields CATSDLRSTGGVETQYF.

The chain recombines TRBV30 with TRBJ1-5; 9 positions agree with TRBD1. The CDR3 has 14 residues. Germline lookup yields CDR1 GTSNPN and CDR2 SVGIG (reference sequence). With 2 bases clipped from V and 4 bases from J, the junction kept 3 bases outside the gene matches. The chain's CDR3 is CAWSKDRGNQPQHF. In DNA, the CDR3 is TGTGCCTGGAGTAAAGACAGGGGGAATCAGCCCCAGCATTTT.